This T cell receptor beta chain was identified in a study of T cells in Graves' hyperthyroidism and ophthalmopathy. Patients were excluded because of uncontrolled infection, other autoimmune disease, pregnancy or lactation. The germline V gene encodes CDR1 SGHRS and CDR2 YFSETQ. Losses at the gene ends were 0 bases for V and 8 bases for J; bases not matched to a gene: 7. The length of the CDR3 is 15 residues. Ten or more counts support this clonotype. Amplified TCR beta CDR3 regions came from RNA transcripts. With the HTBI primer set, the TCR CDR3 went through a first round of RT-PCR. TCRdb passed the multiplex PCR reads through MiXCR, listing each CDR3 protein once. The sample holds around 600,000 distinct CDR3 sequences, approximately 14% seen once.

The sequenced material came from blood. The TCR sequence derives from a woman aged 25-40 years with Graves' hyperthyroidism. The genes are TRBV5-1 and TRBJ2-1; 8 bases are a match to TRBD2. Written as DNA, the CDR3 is TGCGCCAGCAGCTTGGACGCCGGGGGGGTCCATGAGCAGTTCTTC. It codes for CASSLDAGGVHEQFF.